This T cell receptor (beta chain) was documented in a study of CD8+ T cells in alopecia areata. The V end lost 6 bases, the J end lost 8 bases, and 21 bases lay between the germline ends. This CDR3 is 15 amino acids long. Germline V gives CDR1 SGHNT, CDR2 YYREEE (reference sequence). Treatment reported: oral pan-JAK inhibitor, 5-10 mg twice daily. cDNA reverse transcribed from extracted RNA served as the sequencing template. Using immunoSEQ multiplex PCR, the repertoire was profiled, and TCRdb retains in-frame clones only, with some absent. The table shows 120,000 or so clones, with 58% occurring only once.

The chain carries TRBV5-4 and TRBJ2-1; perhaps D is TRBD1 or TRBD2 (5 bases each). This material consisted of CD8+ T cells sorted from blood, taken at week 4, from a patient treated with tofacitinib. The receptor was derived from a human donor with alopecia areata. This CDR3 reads CASTPGGFGPDEQFF. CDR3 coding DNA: TGTGCCAGCACTCCTGGGGGATTTGGCCCAGATGAGCAGTTCTTC.